This T cell receptor beta chain was found in a study of human T cells and chemical hapten exposure. For the study at large: While the approximately 25-week study was under way, patients received diphenylcyclopropenone on the scalp every week. Readings were taken at 6 days from patch tests that had applied 0.01% DPC to the upper back.

As to time point: pre-sensitization, week 0. Noted treatment: therapeutic diphenylcyclopropenone sensitization with weekly scalp DPC. Only after blood had been drawn was each patch test applied. This clonotype was observed a few times. The CDR3 runs 15 residues. Germline values: CDR1 LNHNV, CDR2 YYDKDF (reference sequence). The V gene lost 9 bases and the J gene lost 7 bases, with 22 bases spanning the gap. It was the library that attached unique molecular identifiers to individual cDNA molecules. Each CDR3 protein gets one entry after TCRdb re-called the RACE reads with MiXCR. The table records roughly 110,000 distinct CDR3 sequences, 12% of them present only once.

The sequencing here drew on whole blood, taken in connection with sensitization to the hapten diphenylcyclopropenone (DPC). V is TRBV15 and J is TRBJ2-4, with D maybe TRBD1 (6 bases). The clonotype was recovered from a woman aged 45-65 years with alopecia areata. Some clones in this sample may be carry-over from other donors' samples. This CDR3 reads CATATGSGVRNIQYF. The CDR3 nucleotides are TGTGCCACAGCTACAGGGTCTGGTGTTAGGAACATTCAGTACTTC.